One and the same sample provided the 12 T cell receptor beta chains below, sequenced in a study of beta chain features in type 1 diabetes. The study reverse transcribed the entire isolated RNA, so it sequenced expressed TCRB transcripts. Libraries were prepared by immunoSEQ multiplex PCR; TCRdb keeps only in-frame clonotypes and omits some of them. The sample includes 300,000 to 400,000 clones, roughly 12% of them seen just once. The material sequenced was naive CD4+ T cells from blood. The receptor set was obtained from a man aged 18 to 30 in good health.

This clone has a handful of counts. The chain recombines TRBV19 with TRBJ1-1; perhaps TRBD1 as D (5 bases). CDR3 length: 12 amino acids. Germline CDR1 LNHDA, CDR2 SQIVND (reference sequence). V lost 9 bases and J lost 7, with 15 bases in between. CDR3 nucleotide sequence: TGTGCCAGCCTCCGGGGGTTGAGTGAAGCTTTCTTT. Protein: CASLRGLSEAFF.

This clone was found a few times. This chain uses TRBV30 with TRBJ1-5; no clear D gene. With 2 bases removed from V and 4 bases from J, the gap between germline ends came to 6 bases. This CDR3 has 12 amino acids. In germline, CDR1 is GTSNPN, CDR2 SVGIG (reference sequence). CDR3 in amino acids: CAWSLVNQPQHF. CDR3 coding DNA: TGTGCCTGGAGTCTAGTAAATCAGCCCCAGCATTTT.

This clone was detected a few times. The chain couples TRBV7-3 to TRBJ1-6; D is possibly TRBD1 (6 bases). The CDR3 totals 12 residues. Trimming left V 3 bases short and J 10 bases short, with 7 bases between. The V gene's germline CDR1 is SGHTA and CDR2 FQGTGA. CDR3 in DNA: TGTGCCAGCAGCTTCAGGGGCTCACCCCTCCACTTT. This gives the protein CASSFRGSPLHF.

This clone was observed a few times. The gene calls are TRBV7-2 and TRBJ2-5; 11 bases are shared with TRBD2. The CDR3 covers 18 residues. V dropped 1 base and J dropped 3; count of bases not matched to a gene: 10. CDR1 is SGHTA and CDR2 is FQGNSA in the germline V gene. As DNA, the CDR3 is TGTGCCAGCAGCTTAGGGCTGCCACTAGCGGGGGAGAAAGAGACCCAGTACTTC. Its translation is CASSLGLPLAGEKETQYF. Together with reference TRBV7-2 and TRBJ2-5, the CDR3 gives the full variable domain: GAGVSQSPSNKVTEKGKDVELRCDPISGHTALYWYRQSLGQGLEFLIYFQGNSAPDKSGLPSDRFSAERTGGSVSTLTIQRTQQEDSAVYLCASSLGLPLAGEKETQYFGPGTRLLVL.

This clone showed up just a few times. CDR3 in DNA: TGTGCCAGCAGTTCCCCGGGACAGAGCTCCTACGAGCAGTACTTC. Residues: CASSSPGQSSYEQYF. V is TRBV28 and J is TRBJ2-7, with 7 bases that match TRBD1. Germline-derived CDR1 and CDR2 are MDHEN and SYDVKM. Losses at the gene ends were 4 bases for V and 0 bases for J; bases not matched to a gene: 6. The CDR3 extends over 15 amino acids.

The chain is built from TRBV30 and TRBJ1-1; 9 bases fit TRBD1. The length of the CDR3 is 13 residues. The germline CDR1 and CDR2 sequences are GTSNPN and SVGIG (reference sequence). The V and J ends lost 8 bases and 9 bases, in that order; junction bases with no gene match: 13. The CDR3 loop reads CAADRDRASKAFF. CDR3 nucleotides: TGTGCCGCAGACCGGGACAGGGCCTCGAAAGCTTTCTTT. Full variable domain (outside the CDR3, taken from reference TRBV30 and TRBJ1-1): SQTIHQWPATLVQPVGSPLSLECTVEGTSNPNLYWYRQAAGRGLQLLFYSVGIGQISSEVPQNLSASRPQDRQFILSSKKLLLSDSGFYLCAADRDRASKAFFGQGTRLTVV.

As concerns this clone: Additional DNA sequences in this sample encode the identical CDR3. This chain uses TRBV10-3 with TRBJ1-1; D unresolved. The CDR3 spans 14 residues. The germline CDR1 and CDR2 sequences are ENHRY and SYGVKD. Trimming shortened V by 7 bases and J by 14 bases, and 26 bases separated the two germline ends. The CDR3 loop reads CAITRGQNVGGAFF. Here the CDR3 DNA reads TGTGCCATCACCCGTGGGCAGAACGTCGGTGGTGCCTTCTTT.

The chain carries TRBV6-1 and TRBJ1-1; maybe TRBD1 (6 bases). Trimming shortened V by 1 base and J by 0 bases, and 12 bases separated the two germline ends. Germline CDR1 reads MNHNS; CDR2 reads SASEGT. The CDR3 runs to 16 residues. CDR3 amino acids: CASSEDAQGMNTEAFF. CDR3 DNA: TGTGCCAGCAGTGAAGATGCACAGGGAATGAACACTGAAGCTTTCTTT.

This clone was found a few times. The CDR3 region is CASSLRMAGGADTQYF. In DNA form, the CDR3 reads TGTGCCAGCAGCTTACGTATGGCGGGTGGGGCAGATACGCAGTATTTT. This sequence joins TRBV7-2 and TRBJ2-3; a possible D gene is TRBD2 (5 bases). CDR3 size: 16 residues. Germline CDR1 is SGHTA and CDR2 is FQGNSA. Trimming cost V 2 bases and J 4 bases, with 16 bases left between them.

This clone was detected only a few times. This chain connects TRBV5-1 to TRBJ2-7; a weak D match, TRBD1 (6 bases). V lost 5 bases to trimming and J lost 2 bases, with 11 bases between them. In germline, CDR1 is SGHRS, CDR2 YFSETQ. The CDR3 is made up of 13 amino acids. The CDR3 is CASRGQPAYEQYF. CDR3 DNA sequence: TGCGCCAGCAGGGGACAACCGGCCTACGAGCAGTACTTC.

The gene calls are TRBV11-2 and TRBJ2-4; 7 bases match TRBD2. V was pared by 0 bases and J by 6 bases, with 2 bases of the junction left unmatched. The CDR3 covers 14 residues. CDR1 is SGHAT, CDR2 FQNNGV, per germline. The CDR3 spells CASSLDSGGNIQYF. The DNA for the CDR3 is TGTGCCAGCAGCTTAGATTCGGGGGGAAACATTCAGTACTTC.

The CDR3 reads CASSSPAGGRNTIYF. The DNA for the CDR3 is TGTGCCAGCAGTTCCCCGGCGGGGGGCAGAAACACCATATATTTT. This chain joins TRBV28 and TRBJ1-3; TRBD1 is a possible D gene (6 bases). The CDR3 is made up of 15 amino acids. V lost 4 bases, J lost 5 bases, and 15 bases lay in between. Per the germline V gene, CDR1 is MDHEN and CDR2 is SYDVKM.